This TCR beta chain originates from a study of T cell repertoires in cytomegalovirus infection. Across the whole study: The public TCR beta signatures pointed to both CMV infection and matching HLA type. Study-wide findings and caveats: Cumulative frequency (of public TCR beta family members) identified carriers of CMV plus the relevant HLA. HLA-C-restricted CMV clonotypes gave the most frequent clonotype in two of eight donors.

Each CDR3 protein gets one entry after TCRdb re-called the reads with MiXCR. The sample yields approximately 750,000 distinct CDR3 sequences, 35% seen once. Worth noting for this clonotype: Its antigen is not known. The junction does not match germline at one end; this may be a read error.

Germline assignment: CDR1 SGHRS and CDR2 YFSETQ. The CDR3 runs 15 residues. This clonotype was sampled from a human donor in good health (CMV status not recorded). Some clones in this sample may be carry-over from other donors' samples. Sequenced: PBMCs. The chain joins TRBV5-1 to TRBJ2-7; 10 positions agree with TRBD1. CDR3 protein: CASSLVFGTGDEQSF. The CDR3 region has the DNA TGCGCCAGCAGCTTGGTTTTCGGGACAGGGGACGAGCAGTCCTTC.